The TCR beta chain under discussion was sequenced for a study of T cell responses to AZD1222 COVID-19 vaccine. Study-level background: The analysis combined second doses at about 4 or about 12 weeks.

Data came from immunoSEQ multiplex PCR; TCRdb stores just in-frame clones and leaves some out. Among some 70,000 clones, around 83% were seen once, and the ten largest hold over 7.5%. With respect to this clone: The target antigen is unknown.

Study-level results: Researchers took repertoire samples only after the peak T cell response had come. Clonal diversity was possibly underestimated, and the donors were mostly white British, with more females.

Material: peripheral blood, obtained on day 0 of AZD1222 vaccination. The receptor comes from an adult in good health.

This chain's CDR3 is CASSGNLGRAKNIQYF. DNA of the CDR3: TGCGCCAGCAGCGGGAATCTCGGGCGAGCCAAAAACATTCAGTACTTC. This rearrangement joins TRBV4-1 to TRBJ2-4; D uncertain. This CDR3 has 16 amino acids. V was trimmed by 5 bases and J by 0 bases, leaving 14 bases between them. In germline, CDR1 is MGHRA, CDR2 YSYEKL.